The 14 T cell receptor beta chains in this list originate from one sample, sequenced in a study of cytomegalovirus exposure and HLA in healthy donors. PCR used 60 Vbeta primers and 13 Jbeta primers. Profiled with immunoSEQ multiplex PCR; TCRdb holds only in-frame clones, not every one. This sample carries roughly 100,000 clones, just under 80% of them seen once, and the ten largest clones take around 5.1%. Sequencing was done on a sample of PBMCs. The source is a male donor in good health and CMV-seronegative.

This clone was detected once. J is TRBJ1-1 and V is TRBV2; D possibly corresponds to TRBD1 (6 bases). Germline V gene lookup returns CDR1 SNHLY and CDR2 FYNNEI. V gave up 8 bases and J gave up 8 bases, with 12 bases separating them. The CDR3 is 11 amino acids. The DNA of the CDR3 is TGTGCCAGCCGTAATACAGGGGAAGCTTTCTTT. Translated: CASRNTGEAFF.

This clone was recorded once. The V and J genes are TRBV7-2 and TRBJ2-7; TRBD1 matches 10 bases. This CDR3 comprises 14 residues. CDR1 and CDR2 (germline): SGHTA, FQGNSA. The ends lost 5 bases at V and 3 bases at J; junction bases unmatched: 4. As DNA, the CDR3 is TGTGCCAGCAGCCCGGGACAGGGGAACTACGAGCAGTACTTC. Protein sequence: CASSPGQGNYEQYF.

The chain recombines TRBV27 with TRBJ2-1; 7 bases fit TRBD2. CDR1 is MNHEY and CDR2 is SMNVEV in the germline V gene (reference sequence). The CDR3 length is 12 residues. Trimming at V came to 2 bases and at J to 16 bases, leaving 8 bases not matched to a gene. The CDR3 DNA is TGTGCCAGCAGTTTAAGCCTAGCGGTCTATTTCTTC. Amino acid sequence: CASSLSLAVYFF.

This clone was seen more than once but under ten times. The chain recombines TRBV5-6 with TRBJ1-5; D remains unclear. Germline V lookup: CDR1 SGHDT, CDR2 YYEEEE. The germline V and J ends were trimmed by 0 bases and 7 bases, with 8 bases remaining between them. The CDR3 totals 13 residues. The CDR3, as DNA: TGTGCCAGCAGCTTGGGTGTAGAACAGCCCCAGCATTTT. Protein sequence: CASSLGVEQPQHF.

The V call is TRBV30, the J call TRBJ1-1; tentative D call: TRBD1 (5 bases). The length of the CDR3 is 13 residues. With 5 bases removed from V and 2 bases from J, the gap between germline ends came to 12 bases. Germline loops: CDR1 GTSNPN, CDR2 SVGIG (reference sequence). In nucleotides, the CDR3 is TGTGCCTGGGCATGGGGGGTAAACACTGAAGCTTTCTTT. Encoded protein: CAWAWGVNTEAFF.

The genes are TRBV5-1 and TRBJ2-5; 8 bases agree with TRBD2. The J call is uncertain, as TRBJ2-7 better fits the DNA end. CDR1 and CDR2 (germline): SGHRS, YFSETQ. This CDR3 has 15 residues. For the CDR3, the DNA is TGCGCCAGCAGCCCGGGAGGGCTAGCAGTATACGAGCAGTACTTC. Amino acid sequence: CASSPGGLAVYEQYF.

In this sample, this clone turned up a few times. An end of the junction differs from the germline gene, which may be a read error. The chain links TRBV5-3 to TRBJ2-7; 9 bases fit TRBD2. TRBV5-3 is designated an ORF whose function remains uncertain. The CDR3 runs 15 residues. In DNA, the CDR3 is TGTGCCAGCAGCTCGGCGGGAGGGCCCAACCCGGAGCAGTACTTC. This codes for CASSSAGGPNPEQYF.

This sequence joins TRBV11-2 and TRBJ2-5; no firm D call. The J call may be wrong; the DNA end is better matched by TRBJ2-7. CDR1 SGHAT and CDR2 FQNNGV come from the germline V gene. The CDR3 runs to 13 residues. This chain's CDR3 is CASSLGEAYEQYF. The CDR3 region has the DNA TGTGCCAGCAGCTTAGGAGAGGCCTACGAGCAGTACTTC.

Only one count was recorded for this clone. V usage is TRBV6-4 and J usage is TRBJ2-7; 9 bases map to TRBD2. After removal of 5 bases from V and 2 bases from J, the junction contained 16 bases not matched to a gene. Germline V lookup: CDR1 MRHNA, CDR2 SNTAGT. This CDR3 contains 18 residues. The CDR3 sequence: CASSPGGRDPARTYEQYF. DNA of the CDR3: TGTGCCAGCAGTCCCGGCGGGAGGGACCCCGCTAGAACCTACGAGCAGTACTTC.

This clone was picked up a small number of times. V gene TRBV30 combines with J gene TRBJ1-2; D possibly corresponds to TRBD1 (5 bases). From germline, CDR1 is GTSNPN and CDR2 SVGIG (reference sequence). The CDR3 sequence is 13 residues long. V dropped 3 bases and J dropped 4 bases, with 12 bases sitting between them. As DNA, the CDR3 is TGTGCCTGGAGCGCACGGGGGGTCTATGGCTACACCTTC. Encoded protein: CAWSARGVYGYTF.

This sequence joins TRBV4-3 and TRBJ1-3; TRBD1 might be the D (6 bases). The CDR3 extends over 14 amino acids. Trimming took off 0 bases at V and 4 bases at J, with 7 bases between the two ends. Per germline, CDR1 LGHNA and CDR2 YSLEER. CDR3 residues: CASSQEGTGNTIYF. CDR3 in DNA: TGCGCCAGCAGCCAAGAGGGGACAGGAAACACCATATATTTT.

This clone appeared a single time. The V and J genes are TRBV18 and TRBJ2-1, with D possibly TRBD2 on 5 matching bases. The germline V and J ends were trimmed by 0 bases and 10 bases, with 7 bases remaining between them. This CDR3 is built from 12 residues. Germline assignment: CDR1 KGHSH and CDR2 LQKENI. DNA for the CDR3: TGTGCCAGCTCACCACCGTCGGGGGAGCAGTTCTTC. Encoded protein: CASSPPSGEQFF.

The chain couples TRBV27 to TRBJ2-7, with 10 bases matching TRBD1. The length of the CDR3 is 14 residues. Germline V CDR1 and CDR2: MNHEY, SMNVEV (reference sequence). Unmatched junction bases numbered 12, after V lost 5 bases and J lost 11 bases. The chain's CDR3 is CASSRLRDRGREYF. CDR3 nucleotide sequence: TGTGCCAGCAGTCGGCTCCGGGACAGGGGACGGGAGTACTTC.

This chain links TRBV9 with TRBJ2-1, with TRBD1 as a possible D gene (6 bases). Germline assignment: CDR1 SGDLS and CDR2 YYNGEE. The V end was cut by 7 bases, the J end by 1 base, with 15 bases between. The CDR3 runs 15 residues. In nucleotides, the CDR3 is TGTGCCAGCGGCAAACAGGGTCTGTCCTACAATGAGCAGTTCTTC. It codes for CASGKQGLSYNEQFF.